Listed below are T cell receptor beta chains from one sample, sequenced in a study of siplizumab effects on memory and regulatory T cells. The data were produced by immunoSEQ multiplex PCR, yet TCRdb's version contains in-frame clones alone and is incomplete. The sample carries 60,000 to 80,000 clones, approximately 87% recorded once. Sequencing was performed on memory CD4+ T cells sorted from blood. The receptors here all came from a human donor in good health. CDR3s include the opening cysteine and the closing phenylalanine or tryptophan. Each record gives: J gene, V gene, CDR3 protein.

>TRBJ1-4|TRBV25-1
CASSEPRTGGSEKLFF
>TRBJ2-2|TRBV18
CASSRETAQGTGELFF
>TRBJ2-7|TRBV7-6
CASSSVQGGPLEQYF
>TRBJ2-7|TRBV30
CAWSATDPDRVSSYEQYF
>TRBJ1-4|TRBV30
CAWSDPGTANEKLFF
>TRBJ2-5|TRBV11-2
CASSKVEGGQYF
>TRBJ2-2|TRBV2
CASSEAPGSGELFF
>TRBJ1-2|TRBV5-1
CASSFDGNYGYTF
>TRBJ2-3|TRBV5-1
CASSLTSAGDTQYF
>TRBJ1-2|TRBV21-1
CASSKTGLVGGYTF
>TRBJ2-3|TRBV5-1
CASSLAFGGGADADTQYF
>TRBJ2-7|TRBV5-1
CASSPDSYEQYF
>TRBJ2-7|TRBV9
CASSVSTYEQYF
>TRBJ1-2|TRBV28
CASSLFGRRKGGYTF
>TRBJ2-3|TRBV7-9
CASRSTGGGTQYF
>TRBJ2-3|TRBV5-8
CASSLAGTTDTQYF
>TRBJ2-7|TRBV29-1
CSARGDKPYGPYEQYF
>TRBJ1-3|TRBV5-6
CASSLDGGSGNTIYF
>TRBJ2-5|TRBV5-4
CASSAEQLAGTTQYF
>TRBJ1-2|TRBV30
CAWSGGGGRYGYTF
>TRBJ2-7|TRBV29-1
CSGGRQGNEQYF
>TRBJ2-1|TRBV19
CASSMGRGGNEQFF
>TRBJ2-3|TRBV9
CASSLGTGVPPRTITDTQYF
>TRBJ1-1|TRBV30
CAFRPNTEAFF
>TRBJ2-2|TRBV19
CASDAGYTGELFF
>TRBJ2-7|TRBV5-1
CASSFGTSGEQYF
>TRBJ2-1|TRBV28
CASSSQPLREFQFF